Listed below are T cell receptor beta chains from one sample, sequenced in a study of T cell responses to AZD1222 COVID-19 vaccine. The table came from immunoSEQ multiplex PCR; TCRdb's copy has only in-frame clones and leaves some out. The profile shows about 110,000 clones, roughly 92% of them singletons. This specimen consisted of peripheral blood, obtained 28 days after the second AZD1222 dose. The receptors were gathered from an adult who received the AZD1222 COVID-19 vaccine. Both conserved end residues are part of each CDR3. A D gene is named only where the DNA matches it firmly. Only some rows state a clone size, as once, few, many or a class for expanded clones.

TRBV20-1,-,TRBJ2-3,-,CSARWADTQYF,TGCAGTGCTAGGTGGGCAGATACGCAGTATTTT
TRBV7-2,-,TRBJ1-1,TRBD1,CASSWYDRGTEAFF,TGTGCCAGCAGCTGGTATGACAGGGGTACTGAAGCTTTCTTT
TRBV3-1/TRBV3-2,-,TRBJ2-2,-,CASSHQGDYTGELFF,TGTGCCAGCAGCCACCAGGGAGACTACACCGGGGAGCTGTTTTTT
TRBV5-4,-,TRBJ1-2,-,CASSLGTNYGYTF,TGTGCCAGCAGCTTGGGGACTAACTATGGCTACACCTTC
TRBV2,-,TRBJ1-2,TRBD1,CASRAGTGVGYTF,TGTGCCAGCAGGGCCGGGACAGGGGTCGGCTACACCTTC
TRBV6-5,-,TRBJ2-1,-,CASSYGGGQLNEQFF,TGTGCCAGCAGTTACGGCGGGGGCCAGCTCAATGAGCAGTTCTTC
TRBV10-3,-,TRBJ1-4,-,CAIRSEEKLFF,TGTGCCATCAGAAGTGAGGAAAAACTGTTTTTT
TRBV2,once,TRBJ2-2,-,CASSEFGGLNTGELFF,TGTGCCAGCAGTGAGTTCGGGGGTTTAAACACCGGGGAGCTGTTTTTT
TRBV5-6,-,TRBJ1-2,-,CASSSTRGGYGYTF,TGTGCCAGCAGCAGTACCCGGGGAGGGTATGGCTACACCTTC
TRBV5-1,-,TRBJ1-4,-,CASSLVLPNEKLFF,TGCGCCAGCAGCTTGGTTCTGCCTAATGAAAAACTGTTTTTT
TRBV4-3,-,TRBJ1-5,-,CASSQEAEGWQPQHF,TGCGCCAGCAGCCAAGAGGCGGAGGGGTGGCAGCCCCAGCATTTT
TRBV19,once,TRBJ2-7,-,CASSIDRPYEQYF,TGTGCCAGTAGTATAGATCGACCCTACGAGCAGTACTTC
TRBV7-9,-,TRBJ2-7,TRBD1,CASSLLLGTGVGEQYF,TGTGCCAGCAGCTTATTACTCGGGACAGGGGTGGGAGAGCAGTACTTC
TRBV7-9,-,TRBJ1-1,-,CASNPADGSTFEFTEAFF,TGTGCCAGCAACCCCGCGGACGGGTCAACTTTTGAGTTCACTGAAGCTTTCTTT
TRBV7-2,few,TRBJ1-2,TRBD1,CASGQGYGYTF,TGTGCCAGTGGACAGGGCTATGGCTACACCTTC
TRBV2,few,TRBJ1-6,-,CASRRESSYNSPLHF,TGTGCTAGCCGTAGGGAGAGCTCCTATAATTCACCCCTCCACTTT
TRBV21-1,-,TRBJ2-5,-,CASSSLGSGETQYF,TGTGCCAGCAGCTCTCTTGGTAGCGGGGAGACCCAGTACTTC
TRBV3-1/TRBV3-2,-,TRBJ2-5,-,CASSITRGAGETQYF,TGTGCCAGCAGCATCACGAGGGGCGCCGGGGAGACCCAGTACTTC
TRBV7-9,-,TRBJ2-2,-,CASSLTAGEGRGELFF,TGTGCCAGCAGCTTAACCGCCGGTGAGGGGCGCGGGGAGCTGTTTTTT
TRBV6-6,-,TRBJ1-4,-,CASSYLEGGEKLFF,TGTGCCAGCAGTTACTTGGAGGGGGGGGAAAAACTGTTTTTT
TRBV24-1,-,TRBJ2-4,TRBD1,CATSDNRQGAKNIQYF,TGTGCCACCAGTGACAATCGACAGGGGGCCAAAAACATTCAGTACTTC
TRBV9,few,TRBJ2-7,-,CASSVGQPGSYEQYF,TGTGCCAGCAGCGTAGGGCAGCCCGGCTCCTACGAGCAGTACTTC
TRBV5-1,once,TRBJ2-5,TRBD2,CASSLGTSGGQQETQYF,TGCGCCAGCAGCTTGGGGACTAGCGGGGGCCAACAAGAGACCCAGTACTTC
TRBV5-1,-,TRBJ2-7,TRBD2,CASSLTSGGPGEQYF,TGCGCCAGCAGCTTGACTAGCGGGGGCCCGGGGGAGCAGTACTTC
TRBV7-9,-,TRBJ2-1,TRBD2,CASSERGGRDREQFF,TGTGCCAGCAGCGAGCGGGGGGGCCGAGACCGTGAGCAGTTCTTC
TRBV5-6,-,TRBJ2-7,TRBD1,CASSSARDRGTYEQYF,TGTGCCAGCAGCTCCGCCCGGGACAGGGGGACATACGAGCAGTACTTC
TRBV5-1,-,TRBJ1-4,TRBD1,CASSDRAGVAEKLFF,TGCGCCAGCAGCGACAGGGCTGGGGTTGCTGAAAAACTGTTTTTT
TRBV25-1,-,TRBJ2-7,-,CASSGLGGGSYEQYF,TGTGCCAGCAGTGGGCTTGGGGGCGGCTCCTACGAGCAGTACTTC
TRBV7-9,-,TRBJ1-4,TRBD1,CASSSRGATNEKLFF,TGTGCCAGCAGCTCCAGGGGGGCAACTAATGAAAAACTGTTTTTT
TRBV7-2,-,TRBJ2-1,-,CASSEGPLENYEQFF,TGTGCCAGCAGCGAGGGACCCCTGGAAAATTACGAGCAGTTCTTC
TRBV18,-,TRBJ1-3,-,CASFPDRAGNTIYF,TGTGCCAGCTTCCCGGACCGAGCTGGAAACACCATATATTTT
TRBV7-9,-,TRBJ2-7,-,CASSLRGQDEQYF,TGTGCCAGCAGCCTCCGGGGGCAGGACGAGCAGTACTTC
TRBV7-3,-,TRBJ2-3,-,CASSFGRGHDTQYF,TGTGCCAGCAGCTTCGGGCGGGGGCACGATACGCAGTATTTT
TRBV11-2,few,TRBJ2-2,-,CASSSRATGELFF,TGTGCCAGCAGCTCCCGTGCCACCGGGGAGCTGTTTTTT
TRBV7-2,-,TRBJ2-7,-,CASSPNPSYEQYF,TGTGCCAGCAGCCCGAACCCATCCTACGAGCAGTACTTC
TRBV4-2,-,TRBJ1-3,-,CASSPRETGNTIYF,TGTGCCAGCAGCCCTCGTGAGACTGGAAACACCATATATTTT